What follows are 21 T cell receptor beta chains derived from one specimen sequenced in a study of cytomegalovirus exposure and HLA in healthy donors. Vbeta (60) and Jbeta (13) primers were used in the PCR. Sequenced by immunoSEQ multiplex PCR; TCRdb stores in-frame clones only, minus some. The profile covers under 150,000 clones, with over 70% appearing a single time and roughly 3% taken by the ten largest. The material sequenced was PBMCs. Receptor source: a male donor in good health and CMV-seronegative.

V usage is TRBV19 and J usage is TRBJ1-3; 7 bases agree with TRBD1. This CDR3 is built from 16 residues. Germline CDR1 reads LNHDA; CDR2 reads SQIVND (reference sequence). After removal of 9 bases from V and 0 bases from J, the junction contained 11 bases not matched to a gene. This CDR3 reads CASRQGSRASGNTIYF. DNA of the CDR3: TGTGCCAGCAGACAGGGTAGCAGGGCCTCTGGAAACACCATATATTTT.

This clone showed up just a few times. The rearrangement links TRBV7-9 to TRBJ1-2, with 7 positions matching TRBD1. The CDR3 runs to 14 residues. The V and J ends lost 5 bases and 3 bases, in that order; junction bases with no gene match: 6. The germline V gene encodes CDR1 SEHNR and CDR2 FQNEAQ (reference sequence). The CDR3 region is CASSPRQGHYGYTF. The CDR3 coding sequence is TGTGCCAGCAGCCCCCGACAGGGCCACTATGGCTACACCTTC. Based on the CDR3 plus reference TRBV7-9 and TRBJ1-2, the full variable domain is DTGVSQNPRHKITKRGQNVTFRCDPISEHNRLYWYRQTLGQGPEFLTYFQNEAQLEKSRLLSDRFSAERPKGSFSTLEIQRTEQGDSAMYLCASSPRQGHYGYTFGSGTRLTVV.

V gene TRBV7-2 combines with J gene TRBJ1-1, with TRBD1 identical over 8 bases. J was trimmed by 1 base and V by 2 bases; bases with no gene match: 3. This CDR3 comprises 15 residues. CDR1 SGHTA and CDR2 FQGNSA come from the germline V gene. CDR3 region: CASSLQGAENTEAFF. DNA for the CDR3: TGTGCCAGCAGCTTACAGGGGGCTGAGAACACTGAAGCTTTCTTT. Full variable domain (rest looked up from reference TRBV7-2 and TRBJ1-1): GAGVSQSPSNKVTEKGKDVELRCDPISGHTALYWYRQSLGQGLEFLIYFQGNSAPDKSGLPSDRFSAERTGGSVSTLTIQRTQQEDSAVYLCASSLQGAENTEAFFGQGTRLTVV.

A few counts support this clone. The chain uses TRBV2 and TRBJ2-3, with 9 bases fitting TRBD1. V shed 4 bases, J shed 0 bases, and the junction held 2 bases outside the gene matches. The CDR3 runs to 15 residues. Germline assignment: CDR1 SNHLY and CDR2 FYNNEI. CDR3 DNA sequence: TGTGCCAGCAGTGTAGGGACAGGGAGCACAGATACGCAGTATTTT. Protein sequence: CASSVGTGSTDTQYF.

For this clone: Germline is not matched at one junction end, which may reflect a read error. The V call is TRBV4-1, the J call TRBJ1-2; 8 positions agree with TRBD1. Germline V CDR1 and CDR2: MGHRA, YSYEKL. This CDR3 is 16 amino acids long. The CDR3 spells CARSHEQGAAEYGYTF. In nucleotides, the CDR3 is TGCGCCCGCAGCCATGAGCAGGGGGCGGCGGAGTATGGCTACACCTTC.

The chain links TRBV21-1 to TRBJ2-5; TRBD2 reflects the table's D call only, with no check against the DNA. TRBV21-1 is assigned pseudogene status. The CDR3 is made up of 16 amino acids. The CDR3 bases are TGTGCCAGCAGCAAAAGGTGCTTCTGGAGCCAAGAGACCCAGTACTTC. Protein: CASSKRCFWSQETQYF.

This sequence joins TRBV5-4 and TRBJ1-2; maybe TRBD1 (5 bases). Germline CDR1 reads SGHNT; CDR2 reads YYREEE (reference sequence). V was shortened by 0 bases and J by 2 bases, with 17 bases between the two germline ends. This CDR3 is built from 17 residues. The DNA of the CDR3 is TGTGCCAGCAGCTTGGCCTGGGGACTGAAGTTAAACTATGGCTACACCTTC. Its protein is CASSLAWGLKLNYGYTF.

Of note for this clone: The junction departs from the called germline gene at one end, perhaps through a read error. The chain has TRBV7-7 and TRBJ2-1; 7 bases align to TRBD1. The CDR3 loop spans 16 amino acids. CDR1 is SSHAT and CDR2 is FNYEAQ in the germline V gene (reference sequence). CDR3 sequence (DNA): TGTGCTAGCAGCTCAGACAGGGACCTATCCTACAATGAGCAGTTCTTC. Residues: CASSSDRDLSYNEQFF.

The CDR3 protein is CASSQVPTSGGYEQYF. For the CDR3, the DNA is TGCGCCAGCAGCCAAGTCCCCACTAGCGGGGGTTACGAGCAGTACTTC. V and J are TRBV4-1 and TRBJ2-7; TRBD2 aligns across 11 bases. The J segment lost 4 bases and the V segment lost 1 base, leaving 6 bases of the junction unmatched. Germline V gives CDR1 MGHRA, CDR2 YSYEKL. The CDR3 spans 16 residues.

This sequence joins TRBV30 and TRBJ1-1, with 7 bases aligning to TRBD1. The CDR3 is 13 residues long. Germline-derived CDR1 and CDR2 are GTSNPN and SVGIG (reference sequence). J lost 2 bases, V lost 5 bases, and 5 bases had no gene match. The DNA of the CDR3 is TGTGCCTGGGGAACAGGGGTCAACACTGAAGCTTTCTTT. Translation: CAWGTGVNTEAFF.

This chain connects TRBV7-6 to TRBJ1-2; D is unclear. Germline V gene sequence: CDR1 SGHVS, CDR2 FNYEAQ. Trimming stripped 1 base from V and 0 bases from J, with 15 bases between. The CDR3 consists of 17 residues. CDR3 in amino acids: CASSLVDGGKANYGYTF. CDR3 DNA: TGTGCCAGCAGCTTAGTTGATGGTGGCAAAGCTAACTATGGCTACACCTTC.

The rearrangement joins TRBV9 to TRBJ2-2; the match to TRBD2 covers 9 bases. Losses at the gene ends were 3 bases for V and 6 bases for J; bases not matched to a gene: 6. Germline values: CDR1 SGDLS, CDR2 YYNGEE. The CDR3 covers 15 residues. The CDR3 spells CASSAGTSLSGELFF. CDR3 in DNA: TGTGCCAGCAGCGCCGGGACTAGCCTCTCCGGGGAGCTGTTTTTT.

This sequence joins TRBV11-2 and TRBJ2-2; 8 positions agree with TRBD1. The germline CDR1 and CDR2 sequences are SGHAT and FQNNGV. Trimming at V came to 5 bases and at J to 5 bases, leaving 13 bases not matched to a gene. The CDR3 extends over 17 amino acids. The CDR3 DNA reads as TGTGCCAGCAGCCCGAAGATCAGGACAGGGACAACCGGGGAGCTGTTTTTT. Amino acids: CASSPKIRTGTTGELFF.

Remarks on this clone: A far larger clone is one base from this, pointing to a likely read error. Other DNA sequences in this specimen translate into the identical CDR3. The chain carries TRBV5-4 and TRBJ1-1, with unresolved D. Germline CDR1 and CDR2: SGHNT and YYREEE (reference sequence). Trimming shortened V by 7 bases and J by 7 bases, and 17 bases separated the two germline ends. The length of the CDR3 is 13 residues. The CDR3 DNA reads as TGTGCCAGCCGGGCTGGTCGGGGTGGTGAAGCTTTCTTT. This gives the protein CASRAGRGGEAFF.

This clone was seen a single time. The V and J genes are TRBV5-8 and TRBJ1-2; tentative D call: TRBD1 (5 bases). Germline V gene sequence: CDR1 SGHTS, CDR2 YDEGEE. The CDR3 is made up of 15 amino acids. V was shortened by 1 base and J by 4 bases, with 14 bases between the two germline ends. The CDR3 spells CASSLKEGRIYGYTF. The CDR3 coding sequence is TGTGCCAGCAGCTTGAAGGAGGGGCGGATCTATGGCTACACCTTC.

With regard to this clone: A junction boundary mismatches the germline segment, possibly from a read error. The rearrangement links TRBV7-7 to TRBJ2-5, with TRBD2 matching 7 bases. This CDR3 is 18 amino acids long. Germline CDR1 SSHAT, CDR2 FNYEAQ (reference sequence). CDR3 sequence: CASSIGRGVGGLKETQYF. The CDR3 region has the DNA TGTGCTAGCAGCATAGGACGGGGAGTCGGGGGGTTAAAAGAGACCCAGTACTTC.

This rearrangement joins TRBV9 to TRBJ2-2, with 8 bases matching TRBD1. CDR3 length: 15 amino acids. V shed 5 bases, J shed 3 bases, and the junction held 6 bases outside the gene matches. CDR1 is SGDLS and CDR2 is YYNGEE in the germline V gene. In nucleotides, the CDR3 is TGTGCCAGCAGAGAGGACAGGGTGGACACCGGGGAGCTGTTTTTT. This gives the protein CASREDRVDTGELFF.

The chain has TRBV5-1 and TRBJ1-2; 7 bases fit TRBD1. The CDR3 is 14 residues long. The junction had 7 bases not matched to a gene; V was cut back by 0 bases and J by 8 bases. CDR1 and CDR2 (germline): SGHRS, YFSETQ. This CDR3 reads CASSLGQGGLGYTF. CDR3 in DNA: TGCGCCAGCAGCTTGGGGCAGGGGGGCTTAGGCTACACCTTC.

The chain joins TRBV2 to TRBJ1-2, with TRBD1 identical over 7 bases. With V trimmed by 7 bases and J by 8 bases, 13 bases remained unmatched. CDR3 length: 14 amino acids. CDR1 is SNHLY, CDR2 FYNNEI, per germline. The CDR3 DNA reads TGTGCCAGCACCCCAGGGGGGTCCTCGAGGGGCTACACCTTC. The encoded protein is CASTPGGSSRGYTF.

The chain employs TRBV2 and TRBJ1-5; TRBD1 matches 7 bases. The CDR3 is made up of 14 amino acids. The germline V gene has CDR1 SNHLY and CDR2 FYNNEI. The junction had 9 bases not matched to a gene; V was cut back by 9 bases and J by 4 bases. The DNA of the CDR3 is TGTGCCAGGGGGGGCAACAGGGGTAATCAGCCCCAGCATTTT. Its protein is CARGGNRGNQPQHF.

The V and J genes are TRBV6-6 and TRBJ2-2; the match to TRBD2 covers 8 bases. The germline V gene encodes CDR1 MNHNY and CDR2 SVGAGI (reference sequence). CDR3 length: 15 residues. The junction had 3 bases not matched to a gene; V was cut back by 6 bases and J by 0 bases. The CDR3 nucleotides read TGTGCCAGCAGCCCCGGGAGGGCGAACACCGGGGAGCTGTTTTTT. This gives the protein CASSPGRANTGELFF.